The 13 T cell receptor beta chains below were found in one sample sequenced in a study of STAT5B mutations in CD4+ large granular lymphocyte leukemia. Repertoires were generated with immunoSEQ multiplex PCR, while TCRdb's copy carries only in-frame clones and drops some. Found here are around 34,000 clones, over 75% of them singletons; the top ten hold roughly 1.3%. The specimen was CD4+ T cells from blood buffy coats. These receptors all come from a human donor in good health.

This clone was counted only a few times. V usage is TRBV6-1 and J usage is TRBJ1-1; 9 bases map to TRBD1. The germline gives CDR1 MNHNS, CDR2 SASEGT. With 2 bases clipped from V and 3 bases from J, the junction kept 10 bases outside the gene matches. This CDR3 region has 17 residues. Here the CDR3 DNA reads TGTGCCAGCAGTGAAAACTTACGGACAGGGGTTTACACTGAAGCTTTCTTT. Protein sequence: CASSENLRTGVYTEAFF.

This rearrangement joins TRBV29-1 to TRBJ2-5, with unresolved D. This CDR3 comprises 11 residues. Germline values: CDR1 SQVTM, CDR2 ANQGSEA. The V end lost 4 bases, the J end lost 2 bases, and 5 bases lay between the germline ends. CDR3 loop: CSVVPQETQYF. DNA for the CDR3: TGCAGCGTTGTCCCACAAGAGACCCAGTACTTC.

The chain employs TRBV30 and TRBJ1-2, with 7 bases aligning to TRBD1. Losses at the gene ends were 2 bases for V and 2 bases for J; bases not matched to a gene: 8. The germline CDR1 and CDR2 sequences are GTSNPN and SVGIG (reference sequence). The CDR3 totals 15 residues. The CDR3 reads CAWSKAGGENYGYTF. CDR3 DNA: TGTGCCTGGAGTAAGGCAGGGGGAGAAAACTATGGCTACACCTTC. The full variable domain, rest sourced from reference TRBV30 and TRBJ1-2, is SQTIHQWPATLVQPVGSPLSLECTVEGTSNPNLYWYRQAAGRGLQLLFYSVGIGQISSEVPQNLSASRPQDRQFILSSKKLLLSDSGFYLCAWSKAGGENYGYTFGSGTRLTVV.

The chain combines TRBV7-9 with TRBJ2-2; D may be TRBD2 (5 bases). From germline, CDR1 is SEHNR and CDR2 FQNEAQ (reference sequence). This CDR3 has 14 residues. V was cut by 3 bases and J by 6 bases, with 11 bases left in between. CDR3 sequence: CASSFQGGAGELFF. The CDR3 DNA is TGTGCCAGCAGCTTTCAAGGAGGAGCCGGGGAGCTGTTTTTT.

The V and J genes are TRBV10-2 and TRBJ1-5; D is unresolved. This CDR3 has 13 amino acids. Between the trimmed V and J ends, which lost 6 bases and 4 bases, there was a span of 10 bases. Germline V gene sequence: CDR1 WSHSY, CDR2 SAAADI. CDR3 DNA: TGCGCCAGCAGGGACGTTCCAAATCAGCCCCAGCATTTT. This sequence encodes CASRDVPNQPQHF.

V is TRBV7-8 and J is TRBJ2-1, with 8 bases that match TRBD2. This CDR3 contains 20 residues. CDR1 and CDR2 from the germline V gene are SGHVS and FQNEAQ. Trimming removed 0 bases from V and 1 base from J; junction bases left unmatched: 14. The CDR3 loop is CASSLARTSGVSRSYNEQFF. The CDR3 nucleotides are TGTGCCAGCAGCTTAGCGCGAACTAGCGGAGTAAGTCGGTCCTACAATGAGCAGTTCTTC.

V gene TRBV5-1 combines with J gene TRBJ2-2; 11 nucleotides match TRBD1. The CDR3 spans 16 residues. Germline loops: CDR1 SGHRS, CDR2 YFSETQ. V dropped 0 bases and J dropped 7; count of bases not matched to a gene: 5. The CDR3 DNA is TGCGCCAGCAGCTTGGTTGGACAGGGGGCAGGCGGGGAGCTGTTTTTT. Protein product: CASSLVGQGAGGELFF.

The gene calls are TRBV6-4 and TRBJ2-4, with D maybe TRBD2 (6 bases). V lost 2 bases to trimming and J lost 0 bases, with 17 bases between them. Germline assignment: CDR1 MRHNA and CDR2 SNTAGT. The CDR3 totals 18 residues. This CDR3 is CASSDPQEGTEAKNIQYF. The CDR3 DNA reads TGTGCCAGCAGTGACCCGCAGGAGGGTACGGAAGCCAAAAACATTCAGTACTTC.

In DNA, the CDR3 is TGCAGCGTTCGAAGGGGGACAGGGGGCACAGATACGCAGTATTTT. It encodes CSVRRGTGGTDTQYF. The rearrangement links TRBV29-1 to TRBJ2-3, with TRBD1 matching over 10 bases. Germline V CDR1 and CDR2: SQVTM, ANQGSEA. The CDR3 extends over 15 amino acids. Trimming at V came to 5 bases and at J to 1 base, leaving 6 bases not matched to a gene.

The CDR3 sequence is CASNGVGLPSTQYF. The CDR3 nucleotides read TGTGCCAGCAATGGGGTGGGACTACCATCTACGCAGTATTTT. The J gene is TRBJ2-3, the V gene TRBV25-1; the match to TRBD2 covers 7 bases. This CDR3 has 14 amino acids. Germline V gives CDR1 MGHDK, CDR2 SYGVNS. The trim removed 7 bases at V and 8 bases at J, leaving 12 bases unmatched.

This clone was seen just once. J is TRBJ2-7 and V is TRBV6-5, with a weak D call TRBD1 (5 bases). Trimming took 2 bases from V and 2 from J, leaving 7 bases between them. Per germline, CDR1 MNHEY and CDR2 SVGAGI. The CDR3 is made up of 13 amino acids. The CDR3 protein is CASSYGATYEQYF. The CDR3 region has the DNA TGTGCCAGCAGTTACGGGGCAACCTACGAGCAGTACTTC.

The chain is built from TRBV18 and TRBJ2-7, with D perhaps matching TRBD2 (5 bases). Deletions cut 0 bases from V and 5 bases from J, with 11 bases between. The CDR3 spans 14 residues. Germline loops: CDR1 KGHSH, CDR2 LQKENI. The CDR3: CASSPPEVPHEQYF. Here the CDR3 DNA reads TGTGCCAGCTCACCACCGGAGGTGCCCCACGAGCAGTACTTC.

V and J are TRBV28 and TRBJ2-7, with 9 bases lining up with TRBD1. V shed 9 bases, J shed 2 bases, and the junction held 5 bases outside the gene matches. CDR3 length equals 13 residues. Germline lookup yields CDR1 MDHEN and CDR2 SYDVKM. As DNA, the CDR3 is TGTGCCAGTTGGGGACAGGGCCCCTACGAGCAGTACTTC. Translating it yields CASWGQGPYEQYF.